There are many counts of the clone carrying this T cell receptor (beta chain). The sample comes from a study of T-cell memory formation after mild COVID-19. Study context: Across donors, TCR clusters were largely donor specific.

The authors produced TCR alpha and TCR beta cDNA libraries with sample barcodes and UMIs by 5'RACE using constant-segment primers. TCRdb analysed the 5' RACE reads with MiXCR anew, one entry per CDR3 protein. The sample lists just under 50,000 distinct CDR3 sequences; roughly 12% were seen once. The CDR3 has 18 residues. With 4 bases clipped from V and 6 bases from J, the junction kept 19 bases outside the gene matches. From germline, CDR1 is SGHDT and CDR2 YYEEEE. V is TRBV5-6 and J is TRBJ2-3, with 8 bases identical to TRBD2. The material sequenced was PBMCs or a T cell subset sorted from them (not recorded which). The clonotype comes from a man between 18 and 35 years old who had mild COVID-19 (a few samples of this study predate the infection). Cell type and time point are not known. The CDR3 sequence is CASSITPGRGVSEDTQYF. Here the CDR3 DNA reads TGTGCCAGCAGCATCACTCCCGGGCGGGGGGTATCTGAGGATACGCAGTATTTT. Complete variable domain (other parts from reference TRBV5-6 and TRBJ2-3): DAGVTQSPTHLIKTRGQQVTLRCSPKSGHDTVSWYQQALGQGPQFIFQYYEEEERQRGNFPDRFSGHQFPNYSSELNVNALLLGDSALYLCASSITPGRGVSEDTQYFGPGTRLTVL.